Given below is one T cell receptor (beta chain) in context. The antigen is not known. The CDR3 loop spans 15 amino acids. V lost 4 bases, J lost 0 bases, and 10 bases lay in between. Per the germline V gene, CDR1 is MNHEY and CDR2 is SVGAGI. The PCR ran on 60 Vbeta and 13 Jbeta primers. Sequencing was performed with immunoSEQ multiplex PCR; in TCRdb, only in-frame clones are kept and a portion is missing. The table has roughly 180,000 clones, about four fifths seen once; the top ten hold approximately 2.9%. The data were obtained in a study of cytomegalovirus exposure and HLA in healthy donors. Study observations and caveats: Association with HLA alleles at 0.05 false discovery rate was found for around 15,000 TCR beta sequences in a later analysis.

Sequencing was done on a sample of PBMCs. The rearrangement links TRBV6-5 to TRBJ2-1; D ambiguous. This clonotype was sampled from a female donor in good health and CMV-seronegative. The CDR3 DNA reads TGTGCCAGCAGTTTAGGCAGAGGCTCCTACAATGAGCAGTTCTTC. Its protein is CASSLGRGSYNEQFF.